This entry lists 7 T cell receptor beta chains sequenced from one sample in a study of cytomegalovirus exposure and HLA in healthy donors. This PCR relied on a set of 60 Vbeta primers and 13 Jbeta primers. Sequencing used immunoSEQ multiplex PCR; TCRdb keeps in-frame clones, though not all of them. The sample carries fewer than 200,000 clones, around 68% recorded once. The sample taken for sequencing was PBMCs. These receptors all stem from a man over 45 in good health and CMV-seronegative.

The V and J genes are TRBV7-8 and TRBJ1-2; 8 bases are shared with TRBD1. J gave up 4 bases and V 5 bases, and 3 bases lay outside the gene matches. The V gene's germline CDR1 is SGHVS and CDR2 FQNEAQ. CDR3 length equals 13 residues. The CDR3: CASSQDRAYGYTF. The CDR3 nucleotides are TGTGCCAGCAGCCAGGACAGGGCCTATGGCTACACCTTC.

The gene calls are TRBV28 and TRBJ2-2; D perhaps matches TRBD2 (6 bases). The V gene lost 7 bases and the J gene lost 3 bases, with 24 bases spanning the gap. The CDR3 consists of 18 residues. Germline CDR1 MDHEN, CDR2 SYDVKM. The DNA of the CDR3 is TGTGCCAGCAATGTACTCCCGGGAGATCGCAAGGACACCGGGGAGCTGTTTTTT. It codes for CASNVLPGDRKDTGELFF. The entire variable domain, with the rest obtained from reference TRBV28 and TRBJ2-2, is as follows: DVKVTQSSRYLVKRTGEKVFLECVQDMDHENMFWYRQDPGLGLRLIYFSYDVKMKEKGDIPEGYSVSREKKERFSLILESASTNQTSMYLCASNVLPGDRKDTGELFFGEGSRLTVL.

With regard to this clone: One junction end does not reproduce the germline sequence, and a read error may be involved. The genes are TRBV7-7 and TRBJ2-7; tentative D call: TRBD1 (6 bases). The CDR3 has 14 amino acids. The germline gives CDR1 SSHAT, CDR2 FNYEAQ (reference sequence). The CDR3 DNA sequence: TGTGCTAGCAGCCCCCACCAGGGGATCGGCGAGCAGTACTTC. Translating it yields CASSPHQGIGEQYF.

The chain combines TRBV2 with TRBJ2-2; 7 nucleotides align to TRBD1. There are 14 residues in the CDR3. Germline lookup yields CDR1 SNHLY and CDR2 FYNNEI. The junction had 5 bases not matched to a gene; V was cut back by 6 bases and J by 4 bases. CDR3: CASSRDRFTGELFF. CDR3 sequence (DNA): TGTGCCAGCAGCCGGGACAGATTCACCGGGGAGCTGTTTTTT. Drawing the rest from reference TRBV2 and TRBJ2-2, the complete variable domain is EPEVTQTPSHQVTQMGQEVILRCVPISNHLYFYWYRQILGQKVEFLVSFYNNEISEKSEIFDDQFSVERPDGSNFTLKIRSTKLEDSAMYFCASSRDRFTGELFFGEGSRLTVL.

In DNA form, the CDR3 reads TGCGCCAGCAGCCGATGGGACAGGCCAGATACGCAGTATTTT. It translates to CASSRWDRPDTQYF. V usage is TRBV5-1 and J usage is TRBJ2-3, with TRBD1 matching over 8 bases. The CDR3 covers 14 residues. Trimming removed 4 bases from V and 4 bases from J; junction bases left unmatched: 5. CDR1 is SGHRS and CDR2 is YFSETQ in the germline V gene.

This CDR3 is CASSLSGEGPLYGYTF. The CDR3 coding sequence is TGTGCCAGCAGCTTAAGCGGGGAGGGGCCCCTCTATGGCTACACCTTC. This chain joins TRBV7-9 and TRBJ1-2; D is perhaps TRBD1 (5 bases). The length of the CDR3 is 16 residues. CDR1 is SEHNR, CDR2 FQNEAQ, per germline (reference sequence). Trimming stripped 2 bases from V and 4 bases from J, with 17 bases between.

The rearrangement uses TRBV11-2 and TRBJ2-1; 7 nucleotides line up with TRBD2. Trimming removed 5 bases from V and 6 bases from J; junction bases left unmatched: 13. The CDR3 has 16 residues. Germline V gene data show CDR1 as SGHAT and CDR2 as FQNNGV. CDR3 nucleotide sequence: TGTGCCAGCAGCCCCCGGGGGTGGCGGGGGTTCAATGAGCAGTTCTTC. It encodes CASSPRGWRGFNEQFF.